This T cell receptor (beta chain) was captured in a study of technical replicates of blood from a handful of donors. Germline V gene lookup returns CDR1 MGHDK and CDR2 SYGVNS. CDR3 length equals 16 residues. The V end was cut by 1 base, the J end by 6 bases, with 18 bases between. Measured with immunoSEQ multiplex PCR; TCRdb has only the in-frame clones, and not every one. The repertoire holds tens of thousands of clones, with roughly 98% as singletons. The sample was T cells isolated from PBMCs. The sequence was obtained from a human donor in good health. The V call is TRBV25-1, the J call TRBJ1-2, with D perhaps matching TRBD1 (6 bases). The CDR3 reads CASSESPLDRYHGYTF. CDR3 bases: TGTGCCAGCAGTGAATCCCCACTGGACAGATACCATGGCTACACCTTC.